This T cell receptor (beta chain) was profiled in a study of blood T cell repertoires in COVID-19. Study details: Sites across the United States, Italy and Spain contributed samples from acute and convalescent COVID-19. T cells, B-cell-depleted T cells, or PBMCs supplied cDNA or gDNA.

Authors' processing steps: Amplification of reference gene primers provided the estimated nucleated cell counts. Using immunoSEQ multiplex PCR, the repertoire was profiled, and TCRdb retains in-frame clones only, with some absent. The V and J calls and the clone size are those of that table, but D and trimming were determined from the DNA. The sample gives roughly 46,000 clones, roughly 87% of which show up once; 6.5% to 9% is in the top ten. Germline V CDR1 and CDR2: KGHDR, SFDVKD. Trimming took 4 bases from V and 3 from J; bases not matched to a gene: 10. The CDR3 runs 17 residues. The sequenced sample was peripheral blood. The gene calls are TRBV24-1 and TRBJ2-1, with 8 bases fitting TRBD1. This TCR derives from a man aged 55 to 70 with active COVID-19. CDR3 DNA sequence: TGTGCCACCAGTGAGTCCGGGACAGGTAACATCTACAATGAGCAGTTCTTC. Translating gives CATSESGTGNIYNEQFF.